The subject of this entry is one T cell receptor (beta chain). Its antigen is unknown. Collected material from alopecia areata patients comprised lesional scalp punch biopsies and peripheral blood. PBMCs, the starting material, were the source of sorted CD4+ and CD8+ T cells. This sample is part of a study of CD8+ T cells in alopecia areata. Overall study context: Treatment comprised oral tofacitinib, 5 to 10 mg twice daily, in treated patients.

Germline trimming cut 7 bases from V and 7 bases from J; bases unmatched to any gene: 7. This CDR3 spans 14 amino acids. Germline V gene sequence: CDR1 SNHLY, CDR2 FYNNEI. RNA extraction and reverse transcription yielded cDNA as sequencing template. Sequenced by immunoSEQ multiplex PCR; TCRdb stores in-frame clones only, minus some. The table includes 150,000 or so clones, about 90% detected once. Whole-study findings and limits: Compared with mice, patients displayed less clear TCR sharing, possibly for HLA-related reasons.

The V call is TRBV2, the J call TRBJ2-2; 9 bases are a match to TRBD1. The receptor's source is a human donor with alopecia areata. The material sequenced was CD8+ T cells sorted from blood, taken at week 0. The CDR3 DNA reads as TGTGCCAGCAATTTGGGACAGGGCGTCGGGGAGCTGTTTTTT. This codes for CASNLGQGVGELFF.